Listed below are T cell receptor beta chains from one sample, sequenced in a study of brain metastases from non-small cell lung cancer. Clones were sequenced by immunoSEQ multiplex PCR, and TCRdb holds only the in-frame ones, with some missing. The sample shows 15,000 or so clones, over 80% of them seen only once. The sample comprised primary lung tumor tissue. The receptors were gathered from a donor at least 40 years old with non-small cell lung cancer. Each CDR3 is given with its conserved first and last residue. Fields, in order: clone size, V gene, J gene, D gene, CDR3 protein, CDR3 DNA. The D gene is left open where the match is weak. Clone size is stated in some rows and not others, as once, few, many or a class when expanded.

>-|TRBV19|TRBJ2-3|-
CASSGRDRTDTQYF
TGTGCCAGTAGTGGCAGGGACCGCACAGATACGCAGTATTTT
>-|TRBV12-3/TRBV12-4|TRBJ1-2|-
CASRDNSGYTF
TGTGCCAGCAGGGATAACAGTGGCTACACCTTC
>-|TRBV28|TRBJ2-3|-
CASSPAFTDTQYF
TGTGCCAGCAGTCCTGCCTTCACAGATACGCAGTATTTT
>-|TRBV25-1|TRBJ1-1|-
CASSVGAGNTEAFF
TGTGCCAGCAGTGTGGGGGCGGGGAACACTGAAGCTTTCTTT
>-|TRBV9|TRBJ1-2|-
CASSVRQASWEGYTF
TGTGCCAGCAGCGTAAGACAGGCGAGTTGGGAAGGCTACACCTTC
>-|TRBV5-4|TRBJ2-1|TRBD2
CASSLGAGPAQGQFF
TGTGCCAGCAGCTTGGGAGCGGGACCTGCTCAGGGGCAGTTCTTC
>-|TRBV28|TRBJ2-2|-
CAGGGDRGTGELFF
TGTGCCGGGGGGGGCGACAGGGGCACCGGGGAGCTGTTTTTT
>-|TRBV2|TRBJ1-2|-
CASSETAVFGYTF
TGTGCCAGCAGCGAGACAGCAGTCTTTGGCTACACCTTC
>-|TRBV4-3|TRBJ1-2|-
CASSRTTGYGYTF
TGCGCCAGCAGCCGCACAACAGGGTATGGCTACACCTTC
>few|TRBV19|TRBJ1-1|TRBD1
CASSPDRLNTEAFF
TGTGCCAGTAGTCCGGACAGGTTGAACACTGAAGCTTTCTTT
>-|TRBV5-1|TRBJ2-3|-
CASSQRGLVDTQYF
TGCGCCAGCAGCCAGAGGGGGTTAGTAGATACGCAGTATTTT
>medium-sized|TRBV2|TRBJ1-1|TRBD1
CASTLDRFGTEAFF
TGTGCCAGCACTCTGGACAGGTTTGGAACTGAAGCTTTCTTT
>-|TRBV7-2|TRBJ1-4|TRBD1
CASSPDRGGEKLFF
TGTGCCAGCAGCCCGGACAGGGGAGGCGAAAAACTGTTTTTT
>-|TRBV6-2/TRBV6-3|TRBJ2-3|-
CASSTLATIFSTQYF
TGTGCCAGCAGTACCCTAGCGACTATTTTTTCTACGCAGTATTTT
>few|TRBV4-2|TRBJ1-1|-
CASSQHRDTNTEAFF
TGTGCCAGCAGCCAACACCGGGACACGAACACTGAAGCTTTCTTT
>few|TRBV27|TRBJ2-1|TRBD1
CASSLGAGGYNEQFF
TGTGCCAGCAGTTTAGGAGCAGGGGGATACAATGAGCAGTTCTTC
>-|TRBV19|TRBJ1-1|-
CASSWEVMNTEAFF
TGTGCCAGTAGTTGGGAGGTTATGAACACTGAAGCTTTCTTT
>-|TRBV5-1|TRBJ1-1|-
CASSLGTASWHTEAFF
TGTGCCAGCAGCTTGGGAACGGCATCCTGGCACACTGAAGCTTTCTTT
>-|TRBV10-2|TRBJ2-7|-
CASRRQGYYYEQYF
TGCGCCAGCAGGCGCCAAGGGTACTACTACGAGCAGTACTTC
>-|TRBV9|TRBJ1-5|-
CASSVVGGKPQHF
TGTGCCAGCAGCGTAGTGGGGGGTAAGCCCCAGCATTTT
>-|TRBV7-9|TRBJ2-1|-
CASSLVNEQFF
TGTGCCAGCAGCTTAGTCAATGAGCAGTTCTTC
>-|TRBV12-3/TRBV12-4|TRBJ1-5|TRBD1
CASRVTGDQPQHF
TGTGCCAGCAGGGTGACAGGGGATCAGCCCCAGCATTTT
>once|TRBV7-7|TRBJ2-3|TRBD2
CASSLSASGARADTQYF
TGTGCCAGCAGCTTATCGGCTAGCGGGGCTCGGGCAGATACGCAGTATTTT
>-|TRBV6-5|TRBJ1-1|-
CASSYSSAGRSTEAFF
TGTGCCAGCAGTTACTCGTCTGCGGGGCGGAGCACTGAAGCTTTCTTT
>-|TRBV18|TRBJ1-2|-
CASSPGRTNYGYTF
TGTGCCAGCTCACCGGGGAGAACGAACTATGGCTACACCTTC
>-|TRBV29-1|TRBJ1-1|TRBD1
CSARGGQGLNTEAFF
TGCAGCGCCCGGGGGGGACAGGGATTAAACACTGAAGCTTTCTTT
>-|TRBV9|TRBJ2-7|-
CVSSVFSGSYEQYF
TGTGTCAGCAGCGTATTCAGCGGCTCCTACGAGCAGTACTTC
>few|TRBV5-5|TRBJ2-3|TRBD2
CASSLAGTTDTQYF
TGTGCCAGCAGCTTAGCGGGAACCACAGATACGCAGTATTTT
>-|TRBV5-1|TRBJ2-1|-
CASSFLGVSSYNEQFF
TGCGCCAGCAGCTTCCTCGGGGTCAGCTCCTACAATGAGCAGTTCTTC
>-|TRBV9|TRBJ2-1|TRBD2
CASSVEASGYLARYNEQFF
TGTGCCAGCAGCGTAGAGGCTAGCGGGTACCTTGCCCGATACAATGAGCAGTTCTTC
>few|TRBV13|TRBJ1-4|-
CASSLRGSEKLFF
TGTGCCAGCAGCTTACGTGGAAGTGAAAAACTGTTTTTT
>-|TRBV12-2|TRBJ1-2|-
CASRLKCLSLYGYTF
TGTGCAAGTCGCTTAAAATGCCTGAGCCTCTATGGCTACACCTTC
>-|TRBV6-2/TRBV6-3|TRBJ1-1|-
CASSFSGTGNTEAFF
TGTGCCAGCAGTTTTTCAGGGACGGGGAACACTGAAGCTTTCTTT
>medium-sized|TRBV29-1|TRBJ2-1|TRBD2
CSAPGTSGANEQFF
TGCAGCGCTCCCGGGACTAGCGGGGCCAATGAGCAGTTCTTC
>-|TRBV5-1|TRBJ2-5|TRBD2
CASSLREGTGTQYF
TGCGCCAGCAGCTTGCGGGAGGGGACGGGGACCCAGTACTTC
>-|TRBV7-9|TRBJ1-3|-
CASSLAWGAGNTIYF
TGTGCCAGCAGCTTAGCATGGGGGGCTGGAAACACCATATATTTT
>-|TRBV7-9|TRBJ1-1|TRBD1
CASTPSGGANTEAFF
TGTGCCAGCACTCCCTCAGGGGGCGCGAACACTGAAGCTTTCTTT
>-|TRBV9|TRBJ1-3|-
CASSVGELGDTIYF
TGTGCCAGCAGCGTCGGGGAATTGGGAGACACCATATATTTT
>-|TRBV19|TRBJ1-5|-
CASSTHPPRVDQPQHF
TGTGCCAGTAGTACCCACCCTCCCCGGGTCGATCAGCCCCAGCATTTT
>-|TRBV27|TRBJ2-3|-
CASSPSRGIGTDTQYF
TGTGCCAGCAGTCCGTCACGGGGGATTGGCACAGATACGCAGTATTTT
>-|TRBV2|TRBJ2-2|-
CASSEETGRRAGELFF
TGTGCCAGCAGTGAAGAGACAGGGAGGCGGGCCGGGGAGCTGTTTTTT
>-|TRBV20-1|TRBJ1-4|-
CSGVFNEKLFF
TGCAGCGGGGTCTTTAATGAAAAACTGTTTTTT